This is a list of T cell receptor beta chains from one sample in a study of Tregs in tolerant kidney transplant recipients. This table comes from immunoSEQ multiplex PCR, and its TCRdb copy is limited to in-frame clones, with some not included. The top ten hold over 0.45% of the sample, which has about 83,000 clones, 95% to 98% seen once. The sequenced sample was CD4+ T cells from blood, obtained before the transplant. Source of these receptors: a human donor who received a combined kidney and bone marrow transplant. The CDR3 runs from the conserved cysteine through the conserved F or W. The D gene is left open where the match is weak. Not every row has a clone size; where given, it reads once, few, many or a size class.

TRBV19	.	TRBJ1-2	TRBD1	CASSKGQGRQNGYTF	TGTGCCAGTAGTAAGGGACAGGGGAGGCAGAATGGCTACACCTTC
TRBV4-1	.	TRBJ2-1	TRBD2	CASSHAGGQFF	TGCGCCAGCAGCCACGCGGGAGGCCAGTTCTTC
TRBV30	few	TRBJ1-2	.	CAWSVPSLGQGIGGYTF	TGTGCCTGGAGTGTCCCCTCGCTGGGGCAGGGGATTGGTGGCTACACCTTC
TRBV4-3	.	TRBJ2-1	TRBD2	CVSSQVTGGGNEQFF	TGCGTCAGCAGCCAAGTGACGGGAGGCGGTAATGAGCAGTTCTTC
TRBV11-2	.	TRBJ1-3	.	CASSSRLGGNTIYF	TGTGCCAGCAGCTCGCGGCTAGGAGGAAACACCATATATTTT
TRBV29-1	once	TRBJ2-3	.	CSVADTQYF	TGCAGCGTCGCAGATACGCAGTATTTT
TRBV5-1	.	TRBJ1-6	.	CASSSDSSSYNSPLHF	TGCGCCAGCAGCTCAGACAGCTCTTCTTACAATTCACCCCTCCACTTT
TRBV5-8	.	TRBJ1-5	TRBD1	CASSGTGYQPQHF	TGTGCCAGCAGCGGGACAGGGTATCAGCCCCAGCATTTT
TRBV2	.	TRBJ2-1	.	CASTPSYEQFF	TGTGCCAGCACTCCTTCGTATGAGCAGTTCTTC
TRBV7-2	.	TRBJ1-5	TRBD1	CASSIRTGVELPQHF	TGTGCCAGCAGCATACGGACAGGGGTGGAATTGCCCCAGCATTTT
TRBV7-8	.	TRBJ2-7	TRBD2	CASSLVVTSGYEQYF	TGTGCCAGCAGCTTAGTGGTGACTAGCGGCTACGAGCAGTACTTC
TRBV19	.	TRBJ2-6	.	CASSIPQEVPGANVLTF	TGTGCCAGTAGTATTCCCCAAGAGGTACCTGGGGCCAACGTCCTGACTTTC
TRBV5-1	.	TRBJ2-2	.	CASSLGNTGELFF	TGCGCCAGCAGCCTAGGGAACACCGGGGAGCTGTTTTTT
TRBV19	.	TRBJ1-2	TRBD1	CASRDRGLGYTF	TGTGCCAGTCGGGACAGGGGGCTTGGCTACACCTTC
TRBV30	.	TRBJ2-7	TRBD1	CAWSRDRGIWQQYF	TGTGCCTGGAGCCGGGACAGGGGAATTTGGCAGCAGTACTTC
TRBV27	.	TRBJ1-2	TRBD1	CASSYRQGKNYGYTF	TGTGCCAGCAGTTACCGACAGGGAAAAAACTATGGCTACACCTTC
TRBV6-1	.	TRBJ2-3	.	CASSAAGPSTDTQYF	TGTGCCAGTTCAGCTGCGGGCCCTAGCACAGATACGCAGTATTTT
TRBV6-1	.	TRBJ1-5	.	CASSEATLVGGQPQHF	TGTGCCAGCAGTGAGGCGACCCTAGTTGGAGGTCAGCCCCAGCATTTT
TRBV2	.	TRBJ2-5	TRBD1	CASSRIFRQGRRETQYF	TGTGCCAGCAGCCGGATTTTTAGACAGGGGCGCAGAGAGACCCAGTACTTC
TRBV5-6	.	TRBJ1-1	.	CASSFDTNTEAFF	TGTGCCAGCAGTTTCGACACAAACACTGAAGCTTTCTTT
TRBV7-3	.	TRBJ2-1	.	CASSLNRGAYNEQFF	TGTGCCAGCAGCCTTAACCGGGGGGCATACAATGAGCAGTTCTTC
TRBV27	.	TRBJ2-7	TRBD1	CASSFSTGFYEQYF	TGTGCCAGCAGTTTTTCGACAGGGTTCTACGAGCAGTACTTC
TRBV6-6	.	TRBJ2-2	.	CASSRDRNTGELFF	TGTGCCAGCAGCCGAGACAGGAACACCGGGGAGCTGTTTTTT
TRBV6-1	.	TRBJ2-1	.	CASSELNEQFF	TGTGCCAGCAGTGAACTCAATGAGCAGTTCTTC
TRBV7-2	.	TRBJ1-1	TRBD1	CASSRQGMNTEAFF	TGTGCCAGCAGCCGACAGGGGATGAACACTGAAGCTTTCTTT
TRBV5-4	.	TRBJ1-4	TRBD1	CASSLLPRQGGNEKLFF	TGTGCCAGCAGCTTGTTACCCCGACAGGGGGGAAATGAAAAACTGTTTTTT
TRBV27	.	TRBJ2-7	.	CASSRSVTQAYEQYF	TGTGCCAGCAGCCGATCAGTTACACAAGCCTACGAGCAGTACTTC